The next 10 T cell receptor beta chains were all read from a single sample in a study of blood T cell repertoires in COVID-19. Only in-frame clones appear in the TCRdb table, and some are missing; sequencing was by immunoSEQ multiplex PCR. The table includes about 39,000 clones, roughly 80% detected once. Sequenced input: peripheral blood. These receptors came from a man aged 55 to 70 in a cohort sampled during active COVID-19.

The chain combines TRBV19 with TRBJ1-1; D is perhaps TRBD1 (5 bases). V was shortened by 5 bases and J by 4 bases, with 14 bases between the two germline ends. This CDR3 is built from 14 residues. CDR1 and CDR2 from the germline V gene are LNHDA and SQIVND (reference sequence). CDR3 bases: TGTGCCAGTAGTCTTCAGGGTTTTCTCACTGAAGCTTTCTTT. Protein sequence: CASSLQGFLTEAFF.

This clone has a handful of counts. The rearrangement uses TRBV7-2 and TRBJ1-6; D is unclear. Trimming took 5 bases from V and 11 from J, leaving 16 bases between them. The CDR3 extends over 14 amino acids. The germline CDR1 and CDR2 sequences are SGHTA and FQGNSA. CDR3 DNA sequence: TGTGCCAGCAGCCCCCCCACAGTCCTGGCACCCCTCCACTTT. Translated: CASSPPTVLAPLHF.

V and J are TRBV11-2 and TRBJ2-1; D possibly corresponds to TRBD2 (6 bases). The CDR3 has 10 residues. Per germline, CDR1 SGHAT and CDR2 FQNNGV. Between the trimmed V and J ends, which lost 11 bases and 6 bases, there was a span of 8 bases. The CDR3, as DNA: TGTGCCCGGAGGGGCAATGAGCAGTTCTTC. It translates to CARRGNEQFF.

This chain joins TRBV11-2 and TRBJ1-3; the match to TRBD1 covers 8 bases. Germline trimming cut 1 base from V and 2 bases from J; bases unmatched to any gene: 4. The CDR3 totals 16 residues. The germline CDR1 and CDR2 sequences are SGHAT and FQNNGV. In nucleotides, the CDR3 is TGTGCCAGCAGCTTAGTTGCCAGGGGGCCTGGAAACACCATATATTTT. This translates into CASSLVARGPGNTIYF.

The chain recombines TRBV9 with TRBJ2-1; 10 bases fit TRBD2. The CDR3 is 16 amino acids. The V and J ends lost 0 bases and 8 bases, in that order; junction bases with no gene match: 8. CDR1 and CDR2 (germline): SGDLS, YYNGEE. CDR3 protein: CASSVAPGLASDEQFF. CDR3 coding DNA: TGTGCCAGCAGCGTAGCACCGGGACTAGCGAGCGATGAGCAGTTCTTC.

The J gene is TRBJ2-2, the V gene TRBV5-4; tentative D call: TRBD2 (6 bases). CDR3 length: 16 residues. Between the trimmed V and J ends, which lost 1 base and 2 bases, there was a span of 12 bases. Germline V lookup: CDR1 SGHNT, CDR2 YYREEE (reference sequence). The CDR3 sequence: CASSLWRGTNTGELFF. In DNA, the CDR3 is TGTGCCAGCAGCTTGTGGAGGGGTACCAACACCGGGGAGCTGTTTTTT.

The genes are TRBV7-8 and TRBJ2-6, with no clear D. Germline loops: CDR1 SGHVS, CDR2 FQNEAQ. The CDR3 length is 16 residues. Between the trimmed V and J ends, which lost 1 base and 0 bases, there was a span of 7 bases. CDR3: CASSLGLYSGANVLTF. CDR3 bases: TGTGCCAGCAGCTTAGGTCTGTACTCTGGGGCCAACGTCCTGACTTTC.

The chain has TRBV29-1 and TRBJ2-2; D remains unclear. V was pared by 7 bases and J by 4 bases, with 16 bases between. This CDR3 has 14 residues. The germline V gene encodes CDR1 SQVTM and CDR2 ANQGSEA. The CDR3 loop reads CSAEVSGFTGELFF. The DNA for the CDR3 is TGCAGCGCCGAGGTATCTGGTTTCACCGGGGAGCTGTTTTTT.

CDR3 region: CASSPGSEGGIQYF. CDR3 nucleotides: TGTGCCAGCAGTCCTGGTTCGGAAGGGGGCATTCAGTACTTC. This sequence joins TRBV28 and TRBJ2-4; weak D call: TRBD1 (6 bases). CDR1 and CDR2 from the germline V gene are MDHEN and SYDVKM. Trimming shortened V by 5 bases and J by 9 bases, and 17 bases separated the two germline ends. There are 14 residues in the CDR3.

The rearrangement links TRBV27 to TRBJ2-7, with D perhaps TRBD2 (5 bases). Trimming took off 3 bases at V and 3 bases at J, with 9 bases between the two ends. This CDR3 has 13 amino acids. CDR1 and CDR2 (germline): MNHEY, SMNVEV (reference sequence). In DNA, the CDR3 is TGTGCCAGCAGTTTTTTTCGGGACTACGAGCAGTACTTC. Amino acid sequence: CASSFFRDYEQYF.